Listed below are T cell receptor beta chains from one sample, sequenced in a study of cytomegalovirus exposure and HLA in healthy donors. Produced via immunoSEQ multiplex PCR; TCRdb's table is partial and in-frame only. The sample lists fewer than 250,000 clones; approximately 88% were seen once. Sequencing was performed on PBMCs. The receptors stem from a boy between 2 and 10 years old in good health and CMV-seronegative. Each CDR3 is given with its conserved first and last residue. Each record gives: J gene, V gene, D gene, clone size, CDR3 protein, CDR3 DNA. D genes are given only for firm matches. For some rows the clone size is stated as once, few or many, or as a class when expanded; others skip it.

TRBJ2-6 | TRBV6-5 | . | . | CASSYSVGAGANVLTF | TGTGCCAGCAGTTACTCCGTCGGGGCTGGGGCCAACGTCCTGACTTTC
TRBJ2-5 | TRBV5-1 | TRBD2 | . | CASSLGRESQNRQETQYF | TGCGCCAGCAGCTTGGGGCGGGAGTCACAAAATAGACAAGAGACCCAGTACTTC
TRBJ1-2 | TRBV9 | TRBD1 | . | CASSPRAGTGNYGYTF | TGTGCCAGCAGCCCGAGAGCCGGGACAGGGAACTATGGCTACACCTTC
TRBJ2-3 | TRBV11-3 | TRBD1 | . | CASSPGTGTGTDTQYF | TGTGCCAGCAGCCCCGGGACAGGCACGGGCACAGATACGCAGTATTTT
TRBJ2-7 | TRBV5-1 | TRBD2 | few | CASSLEWTSEQYF | TGCGCCAGCAGCTTGGAGTGGACTAGCGAGCAGTACTTC
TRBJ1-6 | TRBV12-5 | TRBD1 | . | CASGFRDRVNSPLHF | TGTGCTAGTGGTTTCCGGGACAGGGTAAATTCACCCCTCCACTTT
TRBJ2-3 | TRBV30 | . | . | CAWSMGEGTDTQYF | TGTGCCTGGAGTATGGGGGAGGGCACAGATACGCAGTATTTT
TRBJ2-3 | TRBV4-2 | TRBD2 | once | CASSQEKTSDGTDTQYF | TGTGCCAGCAGCCAAGAAAAGACTAGCGATGGCACAGATACGCAGTATTTT
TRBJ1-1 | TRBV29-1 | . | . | CSAWGLLNTEAFF | TGCAGCGCGTGGGGGCTCCTGAACACTGAAGCTTTCTTT
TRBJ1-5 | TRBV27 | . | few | CASSLFGGQPQHF | TGTGCCAGCAGTTTATTCGGGGGTCAGCCCCAGCATTTT
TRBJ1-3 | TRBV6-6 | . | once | CASSYRGLDTIYF | TGTGCCAGCAGTTACAGGGGTCTAGACACCATATATTTT
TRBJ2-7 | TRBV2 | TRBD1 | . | CASTTDGQGNLGHLNWGQYF | TGTGCCAGCACCACGGACGGACAGGGGAATTTAGGACACCTAAACTGGGGGCAGTACTTC
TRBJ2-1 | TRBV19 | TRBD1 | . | CASSIDPIEQGAYNEQFF | TGTGCCAGTAGTATAGACCCGATTGAACAGGGGGCCTACAATGAGCAGTTCTTC
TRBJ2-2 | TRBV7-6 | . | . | CASSRDKQRGGTTGELFF | TGTGCCAGCAGCCGGGACAAACAAAGGGGGGGGACCACCGGGGAGCTGTTTTTT
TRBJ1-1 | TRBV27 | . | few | CASRTGNTEAFF | TGTGCCAGCAGAACAGGGAACACTGAAGCTTTCTTT
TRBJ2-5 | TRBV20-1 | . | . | CSAREGGTQYF | TGCAGTGCTAGAGAGGGAGGGACCCAGTACTTC
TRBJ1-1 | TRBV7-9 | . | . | CASSHLGTEAFF | TGTGCCAGCAGCCACCTAGGCACTGAAGCTTTCTTT
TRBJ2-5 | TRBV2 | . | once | CASISMSAQYF | TGTGCCAGCATTAGTATGTCGGCCCAGTACTTC
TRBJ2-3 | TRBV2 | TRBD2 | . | CASVRGRTSGSGGTDTQYF | TGTGCCAGCGTTAGGGGGCGGACTAGCGGGAGTGGTGGCACAGATACGCAGTATTTT
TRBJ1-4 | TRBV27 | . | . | CASSLYSGNEKLFF | TGTGCCAGCAGTTTATACTCGGGAAATGAAAAACTGTTTTTT
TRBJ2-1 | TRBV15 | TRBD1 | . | CATSGEDRGNEQFF | TGTGCCACCAGCGGGGAAGACAGGGGCAATGAGCAGTTCTTC
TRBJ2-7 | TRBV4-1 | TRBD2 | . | CASSSGLAGAEQYF | TGCGCCAGCAGCTCGGGACTAGCGGGAGCCGAGCAGTACTTC
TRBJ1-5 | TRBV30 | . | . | CAWNRDSNQPQHF | TGTGCCTGGAACAGGGATAGCAATCAGCCCCAGCATTTT
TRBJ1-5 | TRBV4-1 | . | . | CASSQVGDVSNQPQHF | TGCGCCAGCAGCCAAGTAGGAGACGTTAGCAATCAGCCCCAGCATTTT
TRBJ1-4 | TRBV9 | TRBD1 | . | CASSLRGDKTNEKLFF | TGTGCCAGCAGCCTCAGGGGGGACAAGACTAATGAAAAACTGTTTTTT